One and the same sample provided the 10 T cell receptor beta chains below, sequenced in a study of neurological immune-mediated disorders. TCRdb reprocessed the 5' RACE reads with MiXCR, giving one entry per CDR3 protein. The sample shows just under 45,000 distinct CDR3 sequences, approximately 11% of them seen only once. Specimen: PBMCs. The receptors here all came from a female donor in good health.

The chain uses TRBV29-1 and TRBJ1-1; D might be TRBD1 (6 bases). Per the germline V gene, CDR1 is SQVTM and CDR2 is ANQGSEA. The V end was cut by 6 bases, the J end by 0 bases, with 11 bases between. The CDR3 covers 13 residues. The CDR3, as DNA: TGCAGCGTCCACCGGACAGTGAACACTGAAGCTTTCTTT. Its translation is CSVHRTVNTEAFF.

Many counts were recorded for this clonotype. This rearrangement joins TRBV5-1 to TRBJ2-7; D is possibly TRBD2 (5 bases). The length of the CDR3 is 14 residues. V dropped 4 bases and J dropped 6 bases, with 17 bases sitting between them. Germline V lookup: CDR1 SGHRS, CDR2 YFSETQ. For the CDR3, the DNA is TGCGCCAGCAGCAGGACTTCGTTGAATATCGAGCAGTACTTC. Amino acids: CASSRTSLNIEQYF.

With respect to this clonotype: This may arise from a read error, as a much more abundant clone is one base away. The rearrangement joins TRBV5-1 to TRBJ2-7; D unresolved. The CDR3 is 13 amino acids. Germline assignment: CDR1 SGHRS and CDR2 YFSETQ. The CDR3 is CASSALSSYEQHF. Written as DNA, the CDR3 is TGCGCCAGCAGCGCCCTCAGCTCCTACGAGCAGCACTTC.

The V and J genes are TRBV19 and TRBJ1-5, with TRBD1 as a possible D gene (5 bases). CDR3 length equals 14 residues. Per germline, CDR1 LNHDA and CDR2 SQIVND (reference sequence). Trimming pared 10 bases from V and 6 bases from J, leaving 19 bases between. CDR3 DNA sequence: TGTGCCATATCCTTAGATGCAGGGCGTCAGCCCCAGCATTTT. This sequence encodes CAISLDAGRQPQHF.

This clonotype was detected ten times or more. The rearrangement joins TRBV15 to TRBJ2-6; D is unclear. Germline V CDR1 and CDR2: LNHNV, YYDKDF (reference sequence). V lost 5 bases and J lost 0, with 17 bases in between. The CDR3 has 18 residues. This CDR3 reads CATSPGERLLSGANVLTF. The CDR3 DNA follows: TGTGCCACCAGCCCTGGGGAACGTCTCCTCTCTGGGGCCAACGTCCTGACTTTC. Variable domain in full (rest from reference TRBV15 and TRBJ2-6): DAMVIQNPRYQVTQFGKPVTLSCSQTLNHNVMYWYQQKSSQAPKLLFHYYDKDFNNEADTPDNFQSRRPNTSFCFLDIRSPGLGDTAMYLCATSPGERLLSGANVLTFGAGSRLTVL.

This clonotype was observed at least ten times. The chain has TRBV12-5 and TRBJ2-5, with D maybe TRBD2 (5 bases). Germline V lookup: CDR1 LGHNT, CDR2 FRNRAP. V was cut by 7 bases and J by 4 bases, with 13 bases left in between. This CDR3 has 13 residues. CDR3 amino acids: CASAHGGSETQYF. The CDR3 nucleotides are TGTGCTAGTGCCCACGGCGGGTCAGAGACCCAGTACTTC.

Ten or more counts support this clonotype. The chain joins TRBV29-1 to TRBJ2-1; a weak D match, TRBD2 (6 bases). The V end was cut by 7 bases, the J end by 11 bases, with 21 bases between. CDR3 length: 13 amino acids. Per germline, CDR1 SQVTM and CDR2 ANQGSEA. CDR3 protein: CSAPSSSAGQQFF. As DNA, the CDR3 is TGCAGCGCTCCCTCCTCTAGCGCGGGACAGCAGTTCTTC.

This clonotype was picked up many times. The rearrangement joins TRBV5-1 to TRBJ1-2, with 8 bases identical to TRBD1. Trimming took 3 bases from V and 3 from J; bases not matched to a gene: 7. Germline CDR1 is SGHRS and CDR2 is YFSETQ. The CDR3 loop spans 15 amino acids. The CDR3 spells CASSSGRTGHYGYTF. In DNA, the CDR3 is TGCGCCAGCAGCTCTGGAAGGACAGGGCACTATGGCTACACCTTC.

In its sample, this clonotype was seen many times. This chain connects TRBV12-3 or TRBV12-4 to TRBJ1-4; no firm D call. V lost 6 bases and J lost 11, with 13 bases in between. The CDR3 runs 12 residues. The CDR3 region is CASRFDQEKLFF. CDR3 DNA: TGTGCCAGCAGGTTCGACCAGGAGAAACTGTTTTTT.

This clonotype showed up many times. The CDR3 DNA is TGCGCCAGCAGCTTGCCTCGGACAGGGGAGAATTCACCCCTCCACTTT. As protein: CASSLPRTGENSPLHF. The rearrangement joins TRBV5-1 to TRBJ1-6; 9 bases are a match to TRBD1. CDR3 size: 16 residues. Germline V gene lookup returns CDR1 SGHRS and CDR2 YFSETQ. Unmatched junction bases numbered 6, after V lost 1 base and J lost 7 bases.